This is a list of T cell receptor beta chains from one sample in a study of identical twins. TCRdb redid the calling of the 5' RACE reads with MiXCR, one entry per CDR3 protein. The sample lists about 570,000 distinct CDR3 sequences, approximately 10% occurring once. The sample was also reused in another study, on yellow fever vaccine responses in identical twins.

The specimen sequenced was PBMCs. These receptors were taken from a woman under 30 in good health. Both conserved end residues are part of each CDR3. D genes are given only for firm matches. The size of a clone is reported for some rows only, either as once, few or many, or as a class for expanded clones.

j_gene	abundance	d_gene	v_gene	CDR3aa	CDR3nt
TRBJ2-7	.	.	TRBV3-1	CASSHRPAPYEQYF	TGTGCCAGCAGCCATAGACCAGCACCCTACGAGCAGTACTTC
TRBJ2-7	many	.	TRBV12-3/TRBV12-4	CASSLVGGSEQYF	TGTGCCAGCAGTTTAGTTGGGGGATCCGAGCAGTACTTC
TRBJ2-1	.	.	TRBV18	CASSRKDEQFF	TGTGCCAGCTCACGAAAGGATGAGCAGTTCTTC
TRBJ2-7	.	TRBD1	TRBV29-1	CSARVGTGIHEQYF	TGCAGCGCCAGGGTGGGGACAGGGATCCACGAGCAGTACTTC
TRBJ2-4	many	TRBD1	TRBV12-3/TRBV12-4	CASSFPTGLDIQYF	TGTGCCAGCAGTTTCCCGACAGGGTTGGACATTCAGTACTTC
TRBJ2-7	few	.	TRBV27	CASSYLGSYEQYF	TGTGCCAGCAGTTATCTGGGTTCCTACGAGCAGTACTTC
TRBJ2-2	many	.	TRBV3-1	CASSHSSTGELFF	TGTGCCAGCAGCCATTCGTCCACCGGGGAGCTGTTTTTT
TRBJ2-7	.	.	TRBV5-6	CASSFGLLGSTHEQYF	TGTGCCAGCAGCTTCGGCTTACTAGGAAGTACTCACGAGCAGTACTTC
TRBJ2-2	few	TRBD2	TRBV3-1	CASKAGGIIGELFF	TGTGCCAGCAAGGCGGGAGGGATTATCGGGGAGCTGTTTTTT
TRBJ1-5	many	.	TRBV5-4	CASSLMGGNQPQHF	TGTGCCAGCAGCTTGATGGGGGGCAATCAGCCCCAGCATTTT
TRBJ2-1	.	TRBD1	TRBV18	CASSRQGAGNEQFF	TGTGCCAGCTCCCGACAGGGGGCAGGCAATGAGCAGTTCTTC
TRBJ2-3	many	.	TRBV6-2/TRBV6-3	CASLDGSLADTQYF	TGTGCCAGCCTCGACGGATCCCTGGCAGATACGCAGTATTTT
TRBJ2-5	few	TRBD2	TRBV7-2	CASSLAPGLAEETQYF	TGTGCCAGCAGCTTAGCACCGGGACTAGCGGAAGAGACCCAGTACTTC
TRBJ2-7	many	.	TRBV27	CASSPRLDSYEQYF	TGTGCCAGCAGTCCCCGACTAGACTCCTACGAGCAGTACTTC
TRBJ2-1	.	TRBD2	TRBV6-2/TRBV6-3	CASRKASGFLYNEQFF	TGTGCCAGCAGGAAAGCTAGCGGTTTTTTATACAATGAGCAGTTCTTC
TRBJ2-3	.	.	TRBV28	CASSLGTPAGDTQYF	TGTGCCAGCAGCCTCGGGACACCGGCAGGAGATACGCAGTATTTT
TRBJ2-7	.	TRBD1	TRBV29-1	CSIGTGGYEQYF	TGCAGTATAGGGACAGGGGGCTACGAGCAGTACTTC
TRBJ2-7	.	.	TRBV24-1	CATSDLQGDGEQYF	TGTGCCACCAGTGATTTGCAAGGGGACGGCGAGCAGTACTTC
TRBJ1-1	.	TRBD1	TRBV15	CATSRPTGERTEAFF	TGTGCCACCAGCAGACCTACAGGGGAGAGGACTGAAGCTTTCTTT
TRBJ2-3	few	TRBD2	TRBV5-1	CASSLVTSGEDTQYF	TGCGCCAGCAGCTTGGTGACTAGCGGGGAGGATACGCAGTATTTT
TRBJ1-1	.	.	TRBV14	CASSQANSRSGEAFF	TGTGCCAGCAGCCAAGCTAATAGCAGGTCGGGTGAAGCTTTCTTT
TRBJ2-7	.	.	TRBV19	CASTDLANGPTRQYF	TGTGCCAGTACGGATCTCGCCAACGGCCCTACGAGGCAGTACTTC
TRBJ2-3	many	TRBD2	TRBV6-2/TRBV6-3	CASSYYLEAGDQYF	TGTGCCAGCAGTTACTACCTGGAAGCGGGAGATCAGTATTTT
TRBJ2-3	few	.	TRBV7-2	CASSLTRASTDTQYF	TGTGCCAGCAGCTTGACTAGGGCTAGCACAGATACGCAGTATTTT
TRBJ1-5	.	.	TRBV4-3	CASRQERDSNQPQHF	TGCGCCAGCCGCCAAGAAAGGGACAGCAATCAGCCCCAGCATTTT
TRBJ1-1	.	TRBD1	TRBV29-1	CSVAGTGDTMNTEAFF	TGCAGCGTTGCCGGGACAGGGGATACAATGAACACTGAAGCTTTCTTT
TRBJ2-3	many	.	TRBV7-6	CASSLRGFSTDTQYF	TGTGCCAGCAGCTTACGCGGATTTAGCACAGATACGCAGTATTTT
TRBJ1-1	.	.	TRBV20-1	CSARDGARAFF	TGCAGTGCTAGAGACGGGGCGCGAGCTTTCTTT
TRBJ2-7	many	TRBD2	TRBV20-1	CSASGSGRAYEQYF	TGCAGTGCTAGCGGTAGCGGGAGAGCGTACGAGCAGTACTTC
TRBJ2-3	few	TRBD1	TRBV19	CASNRGFDTQYF	TGTGCCAGTAACAGGGGGTTCGATACGCAGTATTTT
TRBJ2-5	many	TRBD2	TRBV2	CASSVFPVSGGQETQYF	TGTGCCAGCAGTGTATTCCCGGTTAGCGGGGGTCAGGAGACCCAGTACTTC
TRBJ1-2	few	.	TRBV27	CASSSRIFSHGYTF	TGTGCCAGCAGCTCCCGGATCTTCTCCCATGGCTACACCTTC
TRBJ2-1	many	TRBD1	TRBV3-1	CASSPTGQGIYNEQFF	TGTGCCAGCAGCCCTACCGGACAGGGGATCTACAATGAGCAGTTCTTC
TRBJ2-7	many	TRBD1	TRBV4-1	CASSLDRVSYEQYF	TGCGCCAGCAGCCTTGACAGGGTCTCCTACGAGCAGTACTTC
TRBJ2-1	few	TRBD2	TRBV7-3	CASSRRTSGGNEQFF	TGTGCCAGCAGCCGTCGGACTAGCGGGGGAAATGAGCAGTTCTTC
TRBJ2-1	.	TRBD1	TRBV12-3/TRBV12-4	CASTPYRGLRYNEQFF	TGTGCCAGCACCCCTTACAGGGGGCTCAGGTACAATGAGCAGTTCTTC
TRBJ2-7	few	TRBD1	TRBV4-1	CASSPMPGQASSYEQYF	TGCGCCAGCAGCCCGATGCCGGGACAGGCAAGCTCCTACGAGCAGTACTTC
TRBJ2-1	many	TRBD2	TRBV6-5	CASSYSSGRWNNEQFF	TGTGCCAGCAGTTACAGTAGCGGGAGGTGGAACAATGAGCAGTTCTTC
TRBJ1-4	many	.	TRBV12-3/TRBV12-4	CASSLLQTNEKLFF	TGTGCCAGCAGTTTATTACAGACTAATGAAAAACTGTTTTTT
TRBJ2-3	.	.	TRBV2	CASSEVGGATDTQYF	TGTGCCAGCAGTGAAGTGGGGGGGGCCACAGATACGCAGTATTTT
TRBJ2-1	few	.	TRBV12-3/TRBV12-4	CASSFGASGFF	TGTGCCAGCAGTTTTGGGGCGTCCGGGTTCTTC
TRBJ2-3	many	.	TRBV29-1	CSVGGGATDTQYF	TGCAGCGTTGGAGGGGGGGCAACAGATACGCAGTATTTT
TRBJ2-3	.	.	TRBV10-3	CAIRRRTSTDTQYF	TGTGCCATCAGGCGGAGAACCAGCACAGATACGCAGTATTTT
TRBJ2-7	.	TRBD1	TRBV6-6	CASSFRGRGQYF	TGTGCCAGCAGTTTCAGGGGGCGCGGGCAGTACTTC
TRBJ2-7	many	.	TRBV20-1	CSARDVGGDYEQYF	TGCAGTGCTAGAGACGTGGGGGGAGACTACGAGCAGTACTTC
TRBJ2-7	.	.	TRBV7-9	CASSLRTELGQYF	TGTGCCAGCAGCTTGAGGACAGAGCTTGGGCAGTACTTC
TRBJ2-4	few	.	TRBV29-1	CSVVLSNKNIQYF	TGCAGCGTTGTTTTGTCCAACAAAAACATTCAGTACTTC
TRBJ2-7	.	.	TRBV10-3	CAISESLQESGEQYF	TGTGCCATCAGTGAGTCGTTACAGGAATCCGGCGAGCAGTACTTC
TRBJ2-3	.	TRBD2	TRBV7-3	CASSFGTSVYTQYF	TGTGCCAGCAGCTTTGGGACTAGCGTTTATACGCAGTATTTT
TRBJ2-7	few	TRBD2	TRBV7-9	CASSQQLAGTYEQYF	TGTGCCAGCAGCCAACAACTAGCGGGCACCTACGAGCAGTACTTC
TRBJ2-1	.	TRBD1	TRBV12-3/TRBV12-4	CASSPSQGSSYNEQFF	TGTGCCAGCAGCCCCTCACAGGGGTCCTCCTACAATGAGCAGTTCTTC
TRBJ2-3	few	.	TRBV24-1	CATSDSRTENTQYF	TGTGCCACCAGTGACTCCAGGACTGAAAATACGCAGTATTTT
TRBJ1-2	many	TRBD1	TRBV6-1	CASRPGQGANGYTF	TGTGCCAGCAGACCCGGACAGGGGGCGAATGGCTACACCTTC
TRBJ1-1	few	TRBD1	TRBV19	CASSVGTGGNTEAFF	TGTGCCAGTAGTGTTGGGACAGGGGGCAACACTGAAGCTTTCTTT
TRBJ2-7	few	.	TRBV10-3	CATDTDNSYEQYF	TGTGCCACGGACACAGACAACTCCTACGAGCAGTACTTC
TRBJ2-7	few	TRBD1	TRBV5-6	CASSGTGQGASEQYF	TGTGCCAGCAGCGGCACGGGACAGGGGGCGAGCGAGCAGTACTTC
TRBJ1-2	.	.	TRBV20-1	CSARVDSAGYGYTF	TGCAGTGCTAGAGTCGACTCTGCGGGGTATGGCTACACCTTC
TRBJ1-1	few	.	TRBV12-3/TRBV12-4	CASSFRHGVEAFF	TGTGCCAGCAGTTTCCGGCACGGTGTTGAAGCTTTCTTT
TRBJ2-7	few	TRBD1	TRBV6-1	CASRSPGQGYEQYF	TGTGCCAGCAGATCACCGGGACAGGGCTACGAGCAGTACTTC